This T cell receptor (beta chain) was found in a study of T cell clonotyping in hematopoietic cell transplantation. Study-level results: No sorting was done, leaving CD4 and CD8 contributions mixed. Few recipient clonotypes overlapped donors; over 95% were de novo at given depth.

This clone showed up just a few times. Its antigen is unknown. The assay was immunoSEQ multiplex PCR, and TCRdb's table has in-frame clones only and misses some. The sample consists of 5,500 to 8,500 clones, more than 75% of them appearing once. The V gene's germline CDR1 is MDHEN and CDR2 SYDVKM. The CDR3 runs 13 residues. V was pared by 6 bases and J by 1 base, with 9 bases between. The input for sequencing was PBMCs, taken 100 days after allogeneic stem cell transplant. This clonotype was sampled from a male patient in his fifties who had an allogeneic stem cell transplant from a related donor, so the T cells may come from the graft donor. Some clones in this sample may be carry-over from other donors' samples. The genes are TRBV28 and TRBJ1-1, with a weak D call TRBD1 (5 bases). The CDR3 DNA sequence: TGTGCCAGCAGAGGGGACGGGAACACTGAAGCTTTCTTT. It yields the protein CASRGDGNTEAFF.